The rows below give T cell receptor beta chains drawn from one sample of a study of cytomegalovirus exposure and HLA in healthy donors. Data came from immunoSEQ multiplex PCR; TCRdb stores just in-frame clones and leaves some out. The sample yields 150,000 to 200,000 clones, just over 75% seen once. The material sequenced was PBMCs. All receptors come from a young woman in good health and CMV-seropositive. The CDR3 runs from the conserved cysteine through the conserved F or W. The order of the fields is D gene, J gene, V gene, clone size, CDR3 DNA, CDR3 protein. The D gene is left open where the match is weak. Size values are once, few and many counts, or a class for expanded clones, and some rows have none.

- TRBJ1-4 TRBV5-1 - TGCGCCAGCAGCTTGCGGGGACAAGAGCATGAAAAACTGTTTTTT CASSLRGQEHEKLFF
TRBD1 TRBJ2-2 TRBV4-3 - TGCGCCAGCAGCCAAGGCCACGGGACAGGGGGTTCCGGGGAGCTGTTTTTT CASSQGHGTGGSGELFF
TRBD1 TRBJ1-2 TRBV28 few TGTGCCAGCAGTTCAGAACAGGGGACCTGGGACTATGGCTACACCTTC CASSSEQGTWDYGYTF
- TRBJ2-5 TRBV27 - TGTGCCAGCAGTTTAGGCCGATTTGAGACCCAGTACTTC CASSLGRFETQYF
TRBD1 TRBJ2-5 TRBV27 - TGTGCCAGCAGTCCCTACAGGGGGCGCGGGGAGACCCAGTACTTC CASSPYRGRGETQYF
- TRBJ1-2 TRBV28 - TGTGCCAGCAGTTTGCTCGGGAACTATGGCTACACCTTC CASSLLGNYGYTF
TRBD1 TRBJ1-1 TRBV30 - TGTGCCTGGACTCGGGACAGGGAAACGGACACTGAAGCTTTCTTT CAWTRDRETDTEAFF
- TRBJ1-2 TRBV30 - TGTGCCTGGAGTTTTGGGCAGGCCTATGGCTACACCTTC CAWSFGQAYGYTF
TRBD1 TRBJ1-4 TRBV6-1 - TGTGCCAGCAGTGGCGGGACAGGGTACGAAAAACTGTTTTTT CASSGGTGYEKLFF
- TRBJ1-3 TRBV6-5 - TGTGCCAGCACCCGAACTACTGGAAACACCATATATTTT CASTRTTGNTIYF
TRBD2 TRBJ2-5 TRBV28 - TGTGCCAGCATCCAAACGACTAGCACGGAGACCCAGTACTTC CASIQTTSTETQYF
TRBD1 TRBJ1-4 TRBV4-3 - TGCGCCAGCAGCCAAGAAGGGACAGGGGAGCAAAAACTGTTTTTT CASSQEGTGEQKLFF
- TRBJ2-6 TRBV6-6 - TGTGCCACTTCAGTTGGGGCCAACGTCCTGACTTTC CATSVGANVLTF
- TRBJ2-1 TRBV4-1 - TGCGCCAGCAGCCAAGGGACCAGGAGGACTGAGCAGTTCTTC CASSQGTRRTEQFF
- TRBJ1-2 TRBV27 - TGTGCCAGCAGCTCCAACAGGGAGGGCTATGGCTACACCTTC CASSSNREGYGYTF
- TRBJ2-2 TRBV19 - TGTGCCAGTAGTATAGGACGGGGAGCGAACACCGGGGAGCTGTTTTTT CASSIGRGANTGELFF
- TRBJ2-3 TRBV5-1 - TGCGCCAGCAGCTTGGCCGGAACTAGGTACACAGATACGCAGTATTTT CASSLAGTRYTDTQYF
TRBD2 TRBJ2-1 TRBV7-8 once TGTGCCAGCAGCTTAGCTCTAGCGGGGGGGCCCCACAATGAGCAGTTCTTC CASSLALAGGPHNEQFF
TRBD1 TRBJ1-1 TRBV7-2 - TGTGCCAGCAGCTGGACAGGGGGGAACACTGAAGCTTTCTTT CASSWTGGNTEAFF
TRBD2 TRBJ2-7 TRBV6-1 - TGTGCCAGCAGTGAATTTAAGGAAAGTCAACTAGCGGGAGGGCCAAATTCTTCCTACGAGCAGTACTTC CASSEFKESQLAGGPNSSYEQYF
TRBD1 TRBJ1-1 TRBV29-1 few TGCAGCGTTGATGCCGGGACAGGGGCCACTGAAGCTTTCTTT CSVDAGTGATEAFF
TRBD1 TRBJ2-5 TRBV5-1 - TGCGCCAGCAGCTTACAGGGGGAAAAAGAGACCCAGTACTTC CASSLQGEKETQYF
- TRBJ1-3 TRBV7-9 - TGTGCCAGCAGCTTAGAGCAGGTTGGAAACACCATATATTTT CASSLEQVGNTIYF
- TRBJ2-7 TRBV5-6 - TGTGCCAGCAGCTCACAGTACGAGCAGTACTTC CASSSQYEQYF
- TRBJ1-1 TRBV9 - TGTGCCAGCAGCTCCCTAAACCCGAACACTGAAGCTTTCTTT CASSSLNPNTEAFF
TRBD1 TRBJ1-1 TRBV13 once TGTGCCAGCAGCCAGACTCCCTCTGGACAGGCTGGAACTGAAGCTTTCTTT CASSQTPSGQAGTEAFF